These 14 T cell receptor beta chains came from one sample sequenced in a study of blood T cell repertoires in COVID-19. Clones were read by immunoSEQ multiplex PCR, and TCRdb kept only the in-frame ones, dropping some. Among around 30,000 clones listed, over 75% were seen once. Input material: peripheral blood. Receptors originate from a man in his sixties with active COVID-19.

This clone was detected a few times. The rearrangement links TRBV11-2 to TRBJ2-3, with TRBD2 matching over 8 bases. V was pared by 4 bases and J by 1 base, with 7 bases of the junction left unmatched. The CDR3 covers 16 residues. Germline V gene sequence: CDR1 SGHAT, CDR2 FQNNGV. The CDR3 nucleotides read TGTGCCAGCAGCTCCCTAGCGGGCAGGGGCACAGATACGCAGTATTTT. This encodes CASSSLAGRGTDTQYF.

This clone was counted a single time. This chain uses TRBV5-5 with TRBJ2-7; 7 nucleotides match TRBD1. The CDR3 loop spans 14 amino acids. The germline V gene encodes CDR1 SGHKS and CDR2 YYEKEE (reference sequence). J was trimmed by 2 bases and V by 2 bases; bases with no gene match: 4. The CDR3 reads CASSFSQGAYEQYF. In DNA, the CDR3 is TGTGCCAGCAGCTTTTCCCAGGGGGCCTACGAGCAGTACTTC. Full variable domain (outside the CDR3, taken from reference TRBV5-5 and TRBJ2-7): DAGVTQSPTHLIKTRGQQVTLRCSPISGHKSVSWYQQVLGQGPQFIFQYYEKEERGRGNFPDRFSARQFPNYSSELNVNALLLGDSALYLCASSFSQGAYEQYFGPGTRLTVT.

The chain employs TRBV6-5 and TRBJ1-1; 7 bases are shared with TRBD1. The CDR3 is 15 residues long. Germline trimming cut 10 bases from V and 4 bases from J; bases unmatched to any gene: 15. The germline V gene encodes CDR1 MNHEY and CDR2 SVGAGI. In DNA, the CDR3 is TGTGCCACCCAGACAGGGTCGCGGAGGGGCACTGAAGCTTTCTTT. Protein sequence: CATQTGSRRGTEAFF.

In this sample, this clone turned up once. The V and J genes are TRBV19 and TRBJ2-2; D possibly corresponds to TRBD1 (6 bases). V lost 6 bases and J 4 bases, leaving 12 bases between the germline ends. Germline CDR1 and CDR2: LNHDA and SQIVND (reference sequence). This CDR3 is 14 amino acids long. The CDR3 nucleotides read TGTGCCAGTAGGGCCAGGGGTCCCACCGGGGAGCTGTTTTTT. Its protein is CASRARGPTGELFF.

The chain carries TRBV19 and TRBJ2-7, with 8 bases fitting TRBD1. Germline V gene sequence: CDR1 LNHDA, CDR2 SQIVND (reference sequence). Trimming cost V 6 bases and J 2 bases; bases outside gene matches: 3. This CDR3 region has 13 residues. CDR3 residues: CASSPGQAYEQYF. CDR3 coding DNA: TGTGCCAGTAGCCCGGGACAGGCCTACGAGCAGTACTTC.

This clone was seen only once. J is TRBJ2-5 and V is TRBV7-2; 14 positions agree with TRBD2. This CDR3 region has 19 residues. Germline V CDR1 and CDR2: SGHTA, FQGNSA. Germline trimming cut 4 bases from V and 0 bases from J; bases unmatched to any gene: 10. CDR3 in DNA: TGTGCCAGCAGCTCTAGACTAGCGGGAGGGCCGGGGTACCAAGAGACCCAGTACTTC. It encodes CASSSRLAGGPGYQETQYF.

This clone was detected once. This chain uses TRBV7-2 with TRBJ2-3; 9 nucleotides match TRBD2. The CDR3 has 17 residues. J gave up 6 bases and V 5 bases, and 15 bases lay outside the gene matches. Germline V gene sequence: CDR1 SGHTA, CDR2 FQGNSA. The CDR3: CASSPLGLAGMSDTQYF. CDR3 nucleotide sequence: TGTGCCAGCAGCCCGCTGGGGCTAGCGGGAATGTCGGATACGCAGTATTTT.

The gene calls are TRBV18 and TRBJ1-3; perhaps TRBD1 as D (5 bases). This CDR3 spans 17 amino acids. Germline V gene data show CDR1 as KGHSH and CDR2 as LQKENI. V shed 0 bases and J shed 0 bases, with 12 bases lying between them. The CDR3 region has the DNA TGTGCCAGCTCACCACCGGCGGGACGAAGCTCTGGAAACACCATATATTTT. It encodes CASSPPAGRSSGNTIYF.

The rearrangement joins TRBV3-1 (or the pseudogene TRBV3-2) to TRBJ2-1; 8 positions agree with TRBD1. Trimming at V came to 0 bases and at J to 4 bases, leaving 8 bases not matched to a gene. CDR1 is LGHDT, CDR2 YNNKEL, per germline (reference sequence). The CDR3 has 17 amino acids. The CDR3, as DNA: TGTGCCAGCAGCCAAGATCGCGGCACAGGGGGGTACAATGAGCAGTTCTTC. Translated: CASSQDRGTGGYNEQFF.

This sequence joins TRBV3-1 (or the pseudogene TRBV3-2) and TRBJ2-3; 8 nucleotides line up with TRBD1. Unmatched junction bases numbered 9, after V lost 0 bases and J lost 4 bases. Germline V gives CDR1 LGHDT, CDR2 YNNKEL (reference sequence). The CDR3 is 17 amino acids. CDR3 amino acids: CASSQDFGRGPADTQYF. CDR3 in DNA: TGTGCCAGCAGCCAAGATTTTGGCAGGGGGCCTGCAGATACGCAGTATTTT.

The rearrangement links TRBV5-4 to TRBJ2-7; D is perhaps TRBD1 (5 bases). CDR1 and CDR2 from the germline V gene are SGHNT and YYREEE (reference sequence). Trimming removed 4 bases at V and 6 bases at J, with 14 bases between. The CDR3 has 13 residues. CDR3 amino acids: CASSLTETGEQYF. The CDR3 bases are TGTGCCAGCAGCCTGACAGAAACGGGCGAGCAGTACTTC.

The chain has TRBV6-5 and TRBJ1-5; D possibly corresponds to TRBD1 (6 bases). Between the trimmed V and J ends, which lost 6 bases and 7 bases, there was a span of 16 bases. The CDR3 covers 14 residues. Germline loops: CDR1 MNHEY, CDR2 SVGAGI. The CDR3 here is CASRVQHREQPQHF. The DNA of the CDR3 is TGTGCCAGCAGAGTACAACACAGGGAACAGCCCCAGCATTTT.

The chain has TRBV12-5 and TRBJ2-5; 11 positions agree with TRBD2. Trimming removed 6 bases from V and 0 bases from J; junction bases left unmatched: 3. This CDR3 has 15 residues. Germline V gene data show CDR1 as LGHNT and CDR2 as FRNRAP. The CDR3 bases are TGTGCTAGTGGGTCTAGCGGGGGGTACCAAGAGACCCAGTACTTC. The encoded protein is CASGSSGGYQETQYF.

CDR3 residues: CASSQDLGLAGLADTQYF. The CDR3, as DNA: TGCGCCAGCAGCCAAGATCTGGGGCTAGCGGGTTTGGCAGATACGCAGTATTTT. The chain combines TRBV4-3 with TRBJ2-3; 8 positions agree with TRBD2. Losses at the gene ends were 0 bases for V and 4 bases for J; bases not matched to a gene: 12. Germline V lookup: CDR1 LGHNA, CDR2 YSLEER. This CDR3 contains 18 residues.